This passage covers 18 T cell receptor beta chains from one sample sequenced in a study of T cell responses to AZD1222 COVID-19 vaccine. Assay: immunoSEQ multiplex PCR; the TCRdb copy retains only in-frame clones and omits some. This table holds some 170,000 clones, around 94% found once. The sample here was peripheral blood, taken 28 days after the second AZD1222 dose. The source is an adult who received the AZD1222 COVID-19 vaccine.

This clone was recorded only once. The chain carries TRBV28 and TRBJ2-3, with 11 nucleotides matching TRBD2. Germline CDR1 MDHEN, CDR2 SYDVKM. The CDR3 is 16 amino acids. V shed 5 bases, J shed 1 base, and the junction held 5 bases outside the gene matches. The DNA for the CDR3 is TGTGCCAGCAGTCCTCGACTAGCGGGGCGCACAGATACGCAGTATTTT. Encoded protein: CASSPRLAGRTDTQYF.

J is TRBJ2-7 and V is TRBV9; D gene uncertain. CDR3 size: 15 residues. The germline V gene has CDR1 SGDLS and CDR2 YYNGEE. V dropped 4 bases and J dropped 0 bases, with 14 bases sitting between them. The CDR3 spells CASSLSEFRSYEQYF. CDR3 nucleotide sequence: TGTGCCAGCAGCCTTTCGGAGTTTCGCTCCTACGAGCAGTACTTC.

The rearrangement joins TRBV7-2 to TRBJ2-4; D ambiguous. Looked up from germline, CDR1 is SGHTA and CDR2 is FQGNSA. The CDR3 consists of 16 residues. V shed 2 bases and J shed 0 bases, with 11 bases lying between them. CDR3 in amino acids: CASSLRVLQAKNIQYF. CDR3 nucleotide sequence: TGTGCCAGCAGCTTAAGGGTACTCCAAGCCAAAAACATTCAGTACTTC.

CDR3 region: CASSLELALYNEQFF. CDR3 bases: TGTGCCAGCAGCCTTGAACTAGCGCTGTACAATGAGCAGTTCTTC. This chain links TRBV4-2 with TRBJ2-1, with 7 bases that match TRBD2. J lost 4 bases, V lost 4 bases, and 7 bases had no gene match. The CDR3 extends over 15 amino acids. The V gene's germline CDR1 is LGHNA and CDR2 YNFKEQ.

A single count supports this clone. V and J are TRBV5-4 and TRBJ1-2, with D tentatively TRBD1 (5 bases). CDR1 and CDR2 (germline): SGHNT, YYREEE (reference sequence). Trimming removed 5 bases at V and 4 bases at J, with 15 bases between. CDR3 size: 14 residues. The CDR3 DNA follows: TGTGCCAGCAGACCGACACAGGAGGGCTATGGCTACACCTTC. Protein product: CASRPTQEGYGYTF.

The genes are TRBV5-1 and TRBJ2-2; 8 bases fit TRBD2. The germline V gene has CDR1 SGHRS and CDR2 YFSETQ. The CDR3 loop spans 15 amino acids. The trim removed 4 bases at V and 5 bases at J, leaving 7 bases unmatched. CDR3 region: CASSPGLVGTGELFF. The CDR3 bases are TGCGCCAGCAGCCCGGGACTAGTGGGGACCGGGGAGCTGTTTTTT.

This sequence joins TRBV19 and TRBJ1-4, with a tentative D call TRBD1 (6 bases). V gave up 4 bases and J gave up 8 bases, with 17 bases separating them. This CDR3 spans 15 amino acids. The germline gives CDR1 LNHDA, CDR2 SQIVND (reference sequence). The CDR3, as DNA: TGTGCCAGTAGTAGCGGACAGTCTCTAGTAGAAAAACTGTTTTTT. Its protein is CASSSGQSLVEKLFF.

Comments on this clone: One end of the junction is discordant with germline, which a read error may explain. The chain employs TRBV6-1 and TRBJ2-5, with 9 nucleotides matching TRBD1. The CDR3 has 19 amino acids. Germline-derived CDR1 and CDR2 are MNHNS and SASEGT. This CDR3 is CASSVKALSTGGSQQTQYF. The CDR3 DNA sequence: TGTGCCAGCAGTGTAAAGGCCCTAAGCACAGGGGGCTCCCAACAGACCCAGTACTTC.

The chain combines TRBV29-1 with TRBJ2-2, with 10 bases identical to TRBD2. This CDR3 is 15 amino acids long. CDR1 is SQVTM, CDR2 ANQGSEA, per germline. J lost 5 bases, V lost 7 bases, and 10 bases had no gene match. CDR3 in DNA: TGCAGCGCGAGAGCGGGAGGGCCGTGGACCGGGGAGCTGTTTTTT. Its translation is CSARAGGPWTGELFF.

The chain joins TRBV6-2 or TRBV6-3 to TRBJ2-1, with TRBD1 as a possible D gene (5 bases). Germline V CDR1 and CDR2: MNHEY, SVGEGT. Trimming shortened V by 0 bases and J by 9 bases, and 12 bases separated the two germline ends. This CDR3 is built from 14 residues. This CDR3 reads CASSYSKWQGEQFF. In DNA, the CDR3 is TGTGCCAGCAGTTACTCGAAGTGGCAGGGTGAGCAGTTCTTC.

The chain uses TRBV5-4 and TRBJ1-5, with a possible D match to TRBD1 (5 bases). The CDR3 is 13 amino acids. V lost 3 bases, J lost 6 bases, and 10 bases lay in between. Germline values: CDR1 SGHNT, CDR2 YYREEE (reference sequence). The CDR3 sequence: CASSSQGRQPQHF. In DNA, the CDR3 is TGTGCCAGCAGCTCCCAGGGTCGTCAGCCCCAGCATTTT.

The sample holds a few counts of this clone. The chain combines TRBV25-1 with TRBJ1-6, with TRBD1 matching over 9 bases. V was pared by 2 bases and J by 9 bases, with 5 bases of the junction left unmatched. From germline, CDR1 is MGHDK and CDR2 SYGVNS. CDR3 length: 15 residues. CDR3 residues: CASSEGQGNRSPLHF. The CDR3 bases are TGTGCCAGCAGTGAAGGACAGGGGAACCGTTCACCCCTCCACTTT.

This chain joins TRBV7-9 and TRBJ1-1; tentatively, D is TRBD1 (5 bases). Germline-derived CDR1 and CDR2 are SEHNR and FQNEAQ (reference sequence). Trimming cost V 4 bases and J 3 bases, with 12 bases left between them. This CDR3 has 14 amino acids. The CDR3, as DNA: TGTGCCAGCAGCTCGGACCAGGGTCACACTGAAGCTTTCTTT. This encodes CASSSDQGHTEAFF.

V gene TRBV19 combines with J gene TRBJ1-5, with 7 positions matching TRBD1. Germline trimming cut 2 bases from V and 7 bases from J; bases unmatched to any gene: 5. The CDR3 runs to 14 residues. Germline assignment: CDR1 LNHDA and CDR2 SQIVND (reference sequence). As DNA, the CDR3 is TGTGCCAGTAGTATATTCAGGGGGGCCCAGCCCCAGCATTTT. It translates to CASSIFRGAQPQHF.

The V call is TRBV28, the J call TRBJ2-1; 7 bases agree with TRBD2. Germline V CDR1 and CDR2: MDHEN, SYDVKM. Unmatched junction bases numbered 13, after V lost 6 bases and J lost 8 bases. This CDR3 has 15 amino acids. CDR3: CASRRGPGRSDEQFF. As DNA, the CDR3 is TGTGCCAGCAGAAGGGGACCCGGGAGGAGCGATGAGCAGTTCTTC.

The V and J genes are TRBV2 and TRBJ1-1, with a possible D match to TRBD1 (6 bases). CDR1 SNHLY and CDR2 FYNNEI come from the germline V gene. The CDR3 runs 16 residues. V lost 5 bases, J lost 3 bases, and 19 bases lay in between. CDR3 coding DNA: TGTGCCAGCAGTACTCTACTGACAGGCGGGGACACTGAAGCTTTCTTT. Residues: CASSTLLTGGDTEAFF.

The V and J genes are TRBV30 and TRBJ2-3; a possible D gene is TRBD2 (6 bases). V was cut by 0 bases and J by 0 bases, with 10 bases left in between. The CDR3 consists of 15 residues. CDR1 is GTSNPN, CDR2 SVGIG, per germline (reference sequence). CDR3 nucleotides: TGTGCCTGGAGTGTATACGGGAGTAGCACAGATACGCAGTATTTT. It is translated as CAWSVYGSSTDTQYF. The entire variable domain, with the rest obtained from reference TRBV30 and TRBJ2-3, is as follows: SQTIHQWPATLVQPVGSPLSLECTVEGTSNPNLYWYRQAAGRGLQLLFYSVGIGQISSEVPQNLSASRPQDRQFILSSKKLLLSDSGFYLCAWSVYGSSTDTQYFGPGTRLTVL.

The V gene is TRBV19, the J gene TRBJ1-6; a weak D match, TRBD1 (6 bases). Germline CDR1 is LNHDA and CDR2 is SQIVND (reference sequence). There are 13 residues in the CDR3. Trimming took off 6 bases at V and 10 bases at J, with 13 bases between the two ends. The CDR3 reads CASRSTGSSPLHF. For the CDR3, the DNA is TGTGCCAGTAGGTCTACAGGGAGCTCACCCCTCCACTTT.